This entry describes one TCR beta chain. Sequencing used immunoSEQ multiplex PCR; TCRdb keeps in-frame clones, though not all of them. The sample comprises approximately 120,000 clones, 87% of which are singletons, and around 3% rests with the top ten. The sample belongs to a study of control samples from healthy donors and cancer patients. The germline V gene encodes CDR1 SGHRS and CDR2 YFSETQ. Between the trimmed V and J ends, which lost 0 bases and 8 bases, there was a span of 12 bases. CDR3 size: 15 residues. V is TRBV5-1 and J is TRBJ1-6; a weak D match, TRBD1 (6 bases). The receptor's source is a man aged 60 to 69 in good health. The sequenced sample was blood. The DNA for the CDR3 is TGCGCCAGCAGCTTGGAGGTCAGGGGTGATTCACCCCTCCACTTT. Protein: CASSLEVRGDSPLHF.